These 8 T cell receptor beta chains originate from one sample sequenced in a study of blood T cell repertoires in COVID-19. Repertoires were generated with immunoSEQ multiplex PCR, while TCRdb's copy carries only in-frame clones and drops some. The table includes over 250,000 clones, roughly nine tenths detected once. The sequenced sample was PBMCs or T cells enriched from blood (not recorded which). All receptors come from a man in his 60s who had recovered from COVID-19.

This chain connects TRBV5-1 to TRBJ1-2; 10 positions agree with TRBD1. V shed 0 bases, J shed 8 bases, and the junction held 4 bases outside the gene matches. This CDR3 has 14 residues. Germline values: CDR1 SGHRS, CDR2 YFSETQ. CDR3 region: CASSLETGGRGYTF. The CDR3 DNA reads as TGCGCCAGCAGCTTGGAGACAGGGGGCCGGGGCTACACCTTC.

The rearrangement joins TRBV6-1 to TRBJ1-5; TRBD1 might be the D (5 bases). Trimming removed 2 bases from V and 1 base from J, with 12 bases in between. The V gene's germline CDR1 is MNHNS and CDR2 SASEGT. The CDR3 has 16 residues. CDR3 sequence reads: CASSESRGVSNQPQHF. The DNA of the CDR3 is TGTGCCAGCAGTGAATCACGGGGGGTGAGCAATCAGCCCCAGCATTTT.

This clone was seen a handful of times. J is TRBJ2-1 and V is TRBV3-1 (or the pseudogene TRBV3-2); 11 bases align to TRBD2. CDR1 is LGHDT and CDR2 is YNNKEL in the germline V gene (reference sequence). This CDR3 contains 15 residues. Trimming cost V 4 bases and J 8 bases; bases outside gene matches: 7. The CDR3 loop reads CASSPTSGSLDEQFF. DNA of the CDR3: TGTGCCAGCAGCCCAACTAGCGGGAGTTTGGATGAGCAGTTCTTC.

DNA for the CDR3: TGTGCCAGCAGCAAAAGGGGGACTAGCGGGAGACCGTTGAACTTCGAGCAGTACTTC. This codes for CASSKRGTSGRPLNFEQYF. V and J are TRBV21-1 and TRBJ2-7; the DNA was not used to check the table's D call, TRBD2. TRBV21-1 has pseudogene status. CDR3 length equals 19 residues.

The chain joins TRBV10-1 to TRBJ2-5; D may be TRBD1 (7 bases). V lost 3 bases and J 7 bases, leaving 12 bases between the germline ends. This CDR3 is 13 amino acids long. CDR1 is WNHNN and CDR2 is SYGVQD in the germline V gene (reference sequence). CDR3 loop: CASSEGTAGTQYF. The CDR3 nucleotides are TGCGCCAGCAGTGAAGGGACAGCGGGGACCCAGTACTTC.

The gene calls are TRBV6-5 and TRBJ1-2, with 10 bases that match TRBD1. The CDR3 loop spans 15 amino acids. CDR1 is MNHEY, CDR2 SVGAGI, per germline. Trimming cost V 5 bases and J 2 bases; bases outside gene matches: 5. The CDR3 spells CASSIPGQGNYGYTF. Written as DNA, the CDR3 is TGTGCCAGCAGTATTCCGGGACAGGGGAACTATGGCTACACCTTC.

The rearrangement uses TRBV11-2 and TRBJ2-3; TRBD2 aligns across 11 bases. Germline CDR1 reads SGHAT; CDR2 reads FQNNGV. The junction had 3 bases not matched to a gene; V was cut back by 5 bases and J by 5 bases. CDR3 length: 14 amino acids. As DNA, the CDR3 is TGTGCCAGCAGCCGTACTAGCGGGGGAGATACGCAGTATTTT. Its protein is CASSRTSGGDTQYF.

The chain is built from TRBV4-1 and TRBJ1-2; D is unresolved. Trimming removed 5 bases from V and 6 bases from J, with 19 bases in between. Germline CDR1 reads MGHRA; CDR2 reads YSYEKL. The CDR3 length is 15 residues. CDR3 loop: CASSSPRARSDGYTF. In DNA form, the CDR3 reads TGCGCCAGCAGCTCCCCCCGTGCTAGGTCGGATGGCTACACCTTC.